Presented here are 3 T cell receptor beta chains from one specimen sequenced in a study of PD-1 blockade in classical Hodgkin lymphoma. Time point indicated: cycle 4 day 1 (C4D1), after 6 weeks of nivolumab. In every patient, relapse followed autologous stem cell transplantation, while exposure to brentuximab vedotin differed. Some clones are missing from TCRdb's copy, which holds only in-frame ones; the method was immunoSEQ multiplex PCR. The repertoire includes some 30,000 clones, around 80% of them detected once, and about 18% sits in the top ten. The sample here was peripheral blood mononuclear cells (PBMCs), taken before the fourth cycle of nivolumab. The receptors stem from a human donor with classical Hodgkin lymphoma.

With respect to this clone: The CDR3 does not end in the conserved phenylalanine or tryptophan, so this is likely a read error. No DNA is shown, since the ends of the CDR3 on it are uncertain; the CDR3 is the one TCRdb lists. This chain uses TRBV7-1 with TRBJ2-6; the DNA was not compared with TRBD1, the D call given in the table. TRBV7-1 is assigned to the ORF class and has an uncertain function. The CDR3 has 12 amino acids, counting both end residues. CDR3 sequence: CASSTSHHEDKV.

This chain joins TRBV7-2 and TRBJ2-3; TRBD2 is a possible D gene (6 bases). The CDR3 is 15 residues long. The germline CDR1 and CDR2 sequences are SGHTA and FQGNSA. Trimming stripped 5 bases from V and 2 bases from J, with 14 bases between. The CDR3 nucleotides read TGTGCCAGCAGCCCCCGGGGGTCTGACACAGATACGCAGTATTTT. Amino acid sequence: CASSPRGSDTDTQYF. The full variable domain, in which reference TRBV7-2 and TRBJ2-3 provide the parts outside the CDR3, is GAGVSQSPSNKVTEKGKDVELRCDPISGHTALYWYRQSLGQGLEFLIYFQGNSAPDKSGLPSDRFSAERTGGSVSTLTIQRTQQEDSAVYLCASSPRGSDTDTQYFGPGTRLTVL.

Judged by abundance, this clone is medium-sized. The chain is built from TRBV5-6 and TRBJ2-3, with 15 positions matching TRBD2. Germline V gene sequence: CDR1 SGHDT, CDR2 YYEEEE. This CDR3 comprises 17 residues. V lost 2 bases to trimming and J lost 4 bases; unmatched junction nucleotides: 5. CDR3 region: CASSFRWTSGGADTQYF. CDR3 nucleotide sequence: TGTGCCAGCAGCTTCCGATGGACTAGCGGGGGGGCAGATACGCAGTATTTT.